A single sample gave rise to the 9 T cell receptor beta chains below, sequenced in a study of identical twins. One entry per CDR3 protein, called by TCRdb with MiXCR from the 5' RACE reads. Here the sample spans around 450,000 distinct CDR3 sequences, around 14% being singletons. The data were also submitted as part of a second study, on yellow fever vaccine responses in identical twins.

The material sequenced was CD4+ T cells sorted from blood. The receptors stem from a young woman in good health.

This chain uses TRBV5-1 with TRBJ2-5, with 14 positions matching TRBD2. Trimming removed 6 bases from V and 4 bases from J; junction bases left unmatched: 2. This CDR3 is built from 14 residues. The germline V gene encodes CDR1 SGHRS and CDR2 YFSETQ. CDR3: CASTGTSGRETQYF. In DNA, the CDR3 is TGCGCCAGCACCGGGACTAGCGGGAGAGAGACCCAGTACTTC.

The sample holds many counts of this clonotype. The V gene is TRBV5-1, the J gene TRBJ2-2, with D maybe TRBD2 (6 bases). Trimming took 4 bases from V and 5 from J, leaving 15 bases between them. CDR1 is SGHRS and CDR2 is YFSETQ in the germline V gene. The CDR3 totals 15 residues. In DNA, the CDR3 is TGCGCCAGCAGCGCAGGACTACTGGGGACCGGGGAGCTGTTTTTT. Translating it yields CASSAGLLGTGELFF.

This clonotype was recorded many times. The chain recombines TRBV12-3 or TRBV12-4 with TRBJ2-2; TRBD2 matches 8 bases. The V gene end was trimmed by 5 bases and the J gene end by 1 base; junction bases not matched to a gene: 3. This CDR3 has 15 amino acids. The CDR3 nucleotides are TGTGCCAGCAGTCCAACTAGCGGGAACACCGGGGAGCTGTTTTTT. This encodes CASSPTSGNTGELFF.

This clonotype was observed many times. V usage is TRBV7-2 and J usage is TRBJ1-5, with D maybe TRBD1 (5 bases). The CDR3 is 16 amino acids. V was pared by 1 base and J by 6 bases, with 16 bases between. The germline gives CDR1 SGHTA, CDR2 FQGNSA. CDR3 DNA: TGTGCCAGCAGCTTAGGCCGGGGGGTGGCGGGTCAGCCCCAGCATTTT. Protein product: CASSLGRGVAGQPQHF.

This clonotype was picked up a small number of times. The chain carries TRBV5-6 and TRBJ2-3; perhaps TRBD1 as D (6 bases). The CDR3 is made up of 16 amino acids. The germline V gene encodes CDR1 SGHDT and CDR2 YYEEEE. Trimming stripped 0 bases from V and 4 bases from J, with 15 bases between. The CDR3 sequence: CASSLALARGPDTQYF. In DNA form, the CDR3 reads TGTGCCAGCAGCTTGGCTCTAGCCAGGGGTCCAGATACGCAGTATTTT.

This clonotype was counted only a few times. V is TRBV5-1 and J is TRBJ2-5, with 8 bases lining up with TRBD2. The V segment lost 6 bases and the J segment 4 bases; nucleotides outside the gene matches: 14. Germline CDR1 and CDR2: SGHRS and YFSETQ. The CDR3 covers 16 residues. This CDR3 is CASTLSGGAGGETQYF. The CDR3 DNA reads TGCGCCAGCACCCTATCGGGAGGGGCAGGCGGAGAGACCCAGTACTTC.

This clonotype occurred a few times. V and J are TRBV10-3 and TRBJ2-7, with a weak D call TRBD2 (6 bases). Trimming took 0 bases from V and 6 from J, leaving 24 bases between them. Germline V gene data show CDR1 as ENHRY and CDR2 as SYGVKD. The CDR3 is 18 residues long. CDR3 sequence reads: CAISESSRPGGKSSEQYF. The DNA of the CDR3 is TGTGCCATCAGTGAGTCGAGCAGGCCGGGCGGGAAAAGTTCCGAGCAGTACTTC.

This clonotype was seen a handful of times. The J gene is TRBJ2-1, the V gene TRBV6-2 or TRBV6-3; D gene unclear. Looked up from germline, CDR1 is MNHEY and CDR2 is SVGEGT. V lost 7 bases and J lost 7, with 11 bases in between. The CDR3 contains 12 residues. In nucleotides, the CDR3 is TGTGCCAGCATCGGACCTGTGAATGAGCAGTTCTTC. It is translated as CASIGPVNEQFF.

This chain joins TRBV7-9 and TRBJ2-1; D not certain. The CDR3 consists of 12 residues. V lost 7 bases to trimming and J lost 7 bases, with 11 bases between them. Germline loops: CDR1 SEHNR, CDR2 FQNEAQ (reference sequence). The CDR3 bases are TGTGCCAGCAACGATGGAAGGAATGAGCAGTTCTTC. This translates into CASNDGRNEQFF.